The source of this TCR beta chain is a study of blood T cell repertoires in COVID-19. Study-wide context: PBMCs, B-cell-depleted T cells, or T cells were the source of the cDNA or gDNA that made up the material.

J lost 12 bases, V lost 4 bases, and 12 bases had no gene match. Germline V lookup: CDR1 SGHTA, CDR2 FQGTGA. The CDR3 length is 15 residues. Methods used by the authors: The assay estimated nucleated cells by amplifying reference gene primers. The repertoire was sequenced with immunoSEQ multiplex PCR; TCRdb's copy has only in-frame clones and lacks some. For V, J and clone size, that table is used; D and trimming come from the DNA. The table has approximately 470,000 clones, 75% to 90% seen once; the top ten hold 3.2%. What was sequenced was peripheral blood. The chain uses TRBV7-3 and TRBJ2-1; 10 positions agree with TRBD2. This clonotype originated in a human donor in a cohort sampled during active COVID-19. CDR3 bases: TGTGCCAGCAGCTCAAGTGGACTAGCGGCGGAGGGGCAGTTCTTC. Residues: CASSSSGLAAEGQFF.